These T cell receptor beta chains were read from a single sample in a study of blood T cell repertoires in COVID-19. Using immunoSEQ multiplex PCR, the repertoire was profiled, and TCRdb retains in-frame clones only, with some absent. The table includes approximately 90,000 clones, about 83% detected once. The sequenced sample consisted of peripheral blood. The receptors stem from a man aged 65 to 85 with COVID-19, enrolled during active disease. Both conserved end residues are part of each CDR3. D genes are given only for firm matches. Only part of the rows carry a size: once, few, many, or a class if the clone is expanded.

d_gene: TRBD1; j_gene: TRBJ1-4; abundance: -; v_gene: TRBV28; CDR3aa: CASRGQGDEKLFF; CDR3nt: TGTGCCAGCAGGGGACAGGGGGACGAAAAACTGTTTTTT
d_gene: TRBD1; j_gene: TRBJ2-7; abundance: -; v_gene: TRBV4-1; CDR3aa: CASSQEVTGGLEQYF; CDR3nt: TGCGCCAGCAGCCAAGAGGTAACAGGGGGTCTCGAGCAGTACTTC
d_gene: -; j_gene: TRBJ1-2; abundance: -; v_gene: TRBV5-5; CDR3aa: CASSLVEPQPHGYTF; CDR3nt: TGTGCCAGCAGCTTGGTGGAGCCTCAACCTCATGGCTACACCTTC
d_gene: -; j_gene: TRBJ2-3; abundance: -; v_gene: TRBV6-1; CDR3aa: CASSERQGGTSTDTQYF; CDR3nt: TGTGCCAGCAGTGAGCGGCAAGGGGGTACTAGCACAGATACGCAGTATTTT
d_gene: -; j_gene: TRBJ2-1; abundance: -; v_gene: TRBV6-2/TRBV6-3; CDR3aa: CASSKTGMASNEQFF; CDR3nt: TGTGCCAGCAGTAAAACAGGGATGGCAAGCAATGAGCAGTTCTTC
d_gene: -; j_gene: TRBJ2-3; abundance: -; v_gene: TRBV7-2; CDR3aa: CASSLITSTVDTQYF; CDR3nt: TGTGCCAGCAGCTTAATCACTAGTACGGTAGATACGCAGTATTTT
d_gene: TRBD2; j_gene: TRBJ2-3; abundance: -; v_gene: TRBV19; CDR3aa: CASSTRTSGTDTQYF; CDR3nt: TGTGCCAGTAGTACCCGGACTAGCGGCACAGATACGCAGTATTTT
d_gene: -; j_gene: TRBJ1-1; abundance: -; v_gene: TRBV30; CDR3aa: CAWRQNTEAFF; CDR3nt: TGTGCCTGGAGACAAAACACTGAAGCTTTCTTT
d_gene: -; j_gene: TRBJ1-6; abundance: many; v_gene: TRBV5-6; CDR3aa: CASSRVEGTVNSPLHF; CDR3nt: TGTGCCAGCAGCCGGGTGGAGGGGACGGTGAATTCACCCCTCCACTTT
d_gene: TRBD1; j_gene: TRBJ1-3; abundance: -; v_gene: TRBV5-1; CDR3aa: CASRSGQGVFSGNTIYF; CDR3nt: TGCGCCAGCAGATCCGGACAGGGGGTCTTCTCTGGAAACACCATATATTTT
d_gene: -; j_gene: TRBJ1-1; abundance: -; v_gene: TRBV19; CDR3aa: CASSRQNWATEAFF; CDR3nt: TGTGCCAGTAGTAGACAAAATTGGGCCACTGAAGCTTTCTTT
d_gene: -; j_gene: TRBJ2-6; abundance: -; v_gene: TRBV19; CDR3aa: CASKFRDSGANVLTF; CDR3nt: TGTGCCAGTAAATTCAGGGACTCTGGGGCCAACGTCCTGACTTTC
d_gene: TRBD2; j_gene: TRBJ2-1; abundance: -; v_gene: TRBV4-3; CDR3aa: CASSQGIAGLDEQFF; CDR3nt: TGCGCCAGCAGCCAAGGAATAGCGGGCTTGGATGAGCAGTTCTTC
d_gene: -; j_gene: TRBJ1-2; abundance: few; v_gene: TRBV28; CDR3aa: CASSTLGVVLSSRGYTF; CDR3nt: TGTGCCAGCAGTACCCTCGGGGTGGTCCTCTCCTCGCGGGGCTACACCTTC
d_gene: -; j_gene: TRBJ1-1; abundance: -; v_gene: TRBV21-1; CDR3aa: CASSHPDRGQDTEAFF; CDR3nt: TGTGCCAGCAGCCACCCCGATCGGGGACAGGACACTGAAGCTTTCTTT
d_gene: -; j_gene: TRBJ1-2; abundance: few; v_gene: TRBV6-2/TRBV6-3; CDR3aa: CASSNRRQADNYGYTF; CDR3nt: TGTGCCAGCAGTAACCGTCGACAGGCTGACAACTATGGCTACACCTTC
d_gene: -; j_gene: TRBJ2-2; abundance: -; v_gene: TRBV9; CDR3aa: CASSLNTGELFF; CDR3nt: TGTGCCAGCAGCCTGAACACCGGGGAGCTGTTTTTT
d_gene: -; j_gene: TRBJ2-3; abundance: once; v_gene: TRBV4-1; CDR3aa: CASSQVGGSTDTQYF; CDR3nt: TGCGCCAGCAGCCAAGTTGGGGGGAGCACAGATACGCAGTATTTT
d_gene: TRBD1; j_gene: TRBJ1-6; abundance: -; v_gene: TRBV7-9; CDR3aa: CASSEGQGSSPLHF; CDR3nt: TGTGCCAGCAGCGAGGGACAGGGGAGTTCACCCCTCCACTTT
d_gene: -; j_gene: TRBJ1-5; abundance: -; v_gene: TRBV21-1; CDR3aa: CASSKVGSQYSNQPQHF; CDR3nt: TGTGCCAGCAGCAAAGTGGGCAGTCAGTATAGCAATCAGCCCCAGCATTTT
d_gene: -; j_gene: TRBJ2-1; abundance: -; v_gene: TRBV3-1/TRBV3-2; CDR3aa: CASKPYFSGPYNEQFF; CDR3nt: TGTGCCAGCAAGCCTTACTTTAGCGGACCGTACAATGAGCAGTTCTTC
d_gene: TRBD1; j_gene: TRBJ1-2; abundance: -; v_gene: TRBV5-1; CDR3aa: CASSPQGGLGYGYTF; CDR3nt: TGCGCCAGCAGCCCCCAGGGGGGCTTAGGGTATGGCTACACCTTC
d_gene: -; j_gene: TRBJ1-4; abundance: once; v_gene: TRBV5-5; CDR3aa: CASSLGEAFNEKLFF; CDR3nt: TGTGCCAGCAGCTTAGGGGAAGCTTTTAATGAAAAACTGTTTTTT
d_gene: -; j_gene: TRBJ1-4; abundance: -; v_gene: TRBV28; CDR3aa: CASNLPHEREKLFF; CDR3nt: TGTGCCAGCAATTTGCCTCACGAGAGGGAAAAACTGTTTTTT
d_gene: -; j_gene: TRBJ2-3; abundance: -; v_gene: TRBV28; CDR3aa: CASTTQGSAPVNTQYF; CDR3nt: TGTGCCAGCACCACCCAAGGGAGCGCCCCCGTAAATACGCAGTATTTT
d_gene: -; j_gene: TRBJ1-5; abundance: -; v_gene: TRBV28; CDR3aa: CASSLITDSYQPQHF; CDR3nt: TGTGCCAGCAGTTTGATTACTGACAGTTATCAGCCCCAGCATTTT
d_gene: -; j_gene: TRBJ1-1; abundance: -; v_gene: TRBV5-1; CDR3aa: CASSSAGERNTEAFF; CDR3nt: TGCGCCAGCAGCTCCGCGGGGGAGCGGAACACTGAAGCTTTCTTT
d_gene: TRBD2; j_gene: TRBJ2-7; abundance: -; v_gene: TRBV15; CDR3aa: CATSRDSGTSAHEQYF; CDR3nt: TGTGCCACCAGCAGAGATTCGGGGACTAGCGCCCACGAGCAGTACTTC
d_gene: -; j_gene: TRBJ1-4; abundance: -; v_gene: TRBV4-2; CDR3aa: CASSQLDSPNEKLFF; CDR3nt: TGTGCCAGCAGCCAATTGGACAGCCCTAATGAAAAACTGTTTTTT
d_gene: TRBD2; j_gene: TRBJ2-3; abundance: -; v_gene: TRBV19; CDR3aa: CASSDREGGTDTQYF; CDR3nt: TGTGCCAGTAGCGACCGGGAGGGGGGGACAGATACGCAGTATTTT
d_gene: TRBD1; j_gene: TRBJ1-5; abundance: many; v_gene: TRBV28; CDR3aa: CASRYGRGPSNQPQHF; CDR3nt: TGTGCCAGCAGATACGGCAGGGGGCCCAGCAATCAGCCCCAGCATTTT
d_gene: -; j_gene: TRBJ1-5; abundance: -; v_gene: TRBV30; CDR3aa: CAWSVRGGDEPQHF; CDR3nt: TGTGCCTGGAGTGTACGGGGGGGGGACGAGCCCCAGCATTTT
d_gene: TRBD2; j_gene: TRBJ2-2; abundance: once; v_gene: TRBV11-3; CDR3aa: CASSLGAGASTGELFF; CDR3nt: TGTGCCAGCAGCTTAGGAGCGGGGGCGAGCACCGGGGAGCTGTTTTTT